A selection of T cell receptor beta chains follows, all from one sample in a study of blood T cell repertoires in COVID-19. Repertoires were generated with immunoSEQ multiplex PCR, while TCRdb's copy carries only in-frame clones and drops some. Among over 150,000 clones listed, roughly four fifths were seen once. The source material was peripheral blood. The source is a woman aged 70 to 79 with COVID-19, enrolled during active disease. CDR3s include the opening cysteine and the closing phenylalanine or tryptophan. The order of the fields is clone size, D gene, J gene, V gene, CDR3 DNA, CDR3 protein. The D gene is left open where the match is weak. Expanded clones get a size class; other rows say once, few or many, or leave the size out.

abundance: -; d_gene: TRBD2; j_gene: TRBJ2-1; v_gene: TRBV6-1; CDR3nt: TGTGCCAGCAGTGGGTGGGCTAGCGGGAGTTCACAAAGTGAGCAGTTCTTC; CDR3aa: CASSGWASGSSQSEQFF
abundance: -; d_gene: -; j_gene: TRBJ2-1; v_gene: TRBV25-1; CDR3nt: TGTGCCAGCAGCCCCTTTACGGGACAATTAGAGCAGTTCTTC; CDR3aa: CASSPFTGQLEQFF
abundance: -; d_gene: -; j_gene: TRBJ1-1; v_gene: TRBV10-2; CDR3nt: TGCGCCAGCATAGGAGAGATGAACACTGAAGCTTTCTTT; CDR3aa: CASIGEMNTEAFF
abundance: few; d_gene: -; j_gene: TRBJ2-7; v_gene: TRBV28; CDR3nt: TGTGCCAGCAGTTTAGCCTCACTAGGAGACGAGCAGTACTTC; CDR3aa: CASSLASLGDEQYF
abundance: -; d_gene: TRBD2; j_gene: TRBJ2-3; v_gene: TRBV23-1; CDR3nt: TGCGCCAGCAGTCAAGCCCCCCTAACCGGGACTAGCGGGACGGGAGTCACAGATACGCAGTATTTT; CDR3aa: CASSQAPLTGTSGTGVTDTQYF
abundance: few; d_gene: -; j_gene: TRBJ1-2; v_gene: TRBV6-5; CDR3nt: TGTGCCAGCACCGGACAGACTGGCTACACCTTC; CDR3aa: CASTGQTGYTF
abundance: -; d_gene: -; j_gene: TRBJ2-3; v_gene: TRBV29-1; CDR3nt: TGCAGCTCAGGACAAGGCACAGATACGCAGTATTTT; CDR3aa: CSSGQGTDTQYF
abundance: -; d_gene: TRBD2; j_gene: TRBJ2-1; v_gene: TRBV2; CDR3nt: TGTGCCAGCAGCGGGGGAGCGGGAGGGCCGTGGGAGTTCTTC; CDR3aa: CASSGGAGGPWEFF
abundance: few; d_gene: -; j_gene: TRBJ1-3; v_gene: TRBV6-5; CDR3nt: TGTGCCAGCAGCGCAGGGGTTAGCTCTGGAAACACCATATATTTT; CDR3aa: CASSAGVSSGNTIYF
abundance: -; d_gene: TRBD1; j_gene: TRBJ2-7; v_gene: TRBV5-4; CDR3nt: TGTGCCAGCAGCTCGGCAGGGGGCTACGAGCAGTACTTC; CDR3aa: CASSSAGGYEQYF
abundance: -; d_gene: -; j_gene: TRBJ2-5; v_gene: TRBV15; CDR3nt: TGTGCCACCAAGGCGGCTGACAGGCTCCAAGAGACCCAGTACTTC; CDR3aa: CATKAADRLQETQYF
abundance: -; d_gene: -; j_gene: TRBJ2-1; v_gene: TRBV7-2; CDR3nt: TGTGCCAGTAGTGGAGGGAGAGATTACAATGAGCAGTTCTTC; CDR3aa: CASSGGRDYNEQFF
abundance: few; d_gene: TRBD1; j_gene: TRBJ2-5; v_gene: TRBV7-2; CDR3nt: TGTGCCAGCAGCAACGACAGGGTTTGGGAGACCCAGTACTTC; CDR3aa: CASSNDRVWETQYF
abundance: -; d_gene: TRBD1; j_gene: TRBJ2-3; v_gene: TRBV27; CDR3nt: TGTGCCAGCAGTTTAGAGGGACAGACGCAGTATTTT; CDR3aa: CASSLEGQTQYF
abundance: -; d_gene: TRBD1; j_gene: TRBJ2-7; v_gene: TRBV6-6; CDR3nt: TGTGCCACCTCCAGGGGGATGGCCTACGAGCAGTACTTC; CDR3aa: CATSRGMAYEQYF
abundance: -; d_gene: -; j_gene: TRBJ2-1; v_gene: TRBV12-5; CDR3nt: TGTGCTAGTGGTTACAGGACGCAAGAATACTCCTACAATGAGCAGTTCTTC; CDR3aa: CASGYRTQEYSYNEQFF
abundance: -; d_gene: -; j_gene: TRBJ1-5; v_gene: TRBV6-6; CDR3nt: TGTGCCAGCATGACAGGACCCAATCAGCCCCAGCATTTT; CDR3aa: CASMTGPNQPQHF
abundance: many; d_gene: -; j_gene: TRBJ2-7; v_gene: TRBV2; CDR3nt: TGTGCCAGCAGTGAGCGGGACCAAGCTTACTTC; CDR3aa: CASSERDQAYF
abundance: many; d_gene: TRBD2; j_gene: TRBJ2-7; v_gene: TRBV10-1; CDR3nt: TGCGCCAGCAGTGTTTCGACTAGCGGGAGTCGCCACGAGCAGTACTTC; CDR3aa: CASSVSTSGSRHEQYF
abundance: -; d_gene: -; j_gene: TRBJ1-1; v_gene: TRBV18; CDR3nt: TGTGCCAGCTCTACACAGGGAATGAACACTGAAGCTTTCTTT; CDR3aa: CASSTQGMNTEAFF
abundance: -; d_gene: TRBD1; j_gene: TRBJ1-2; v_gene: TRBV7-2; CDR3nt: TGTGCCAGCAGCTCCTCAGGGGGAGGCTATGGCTACACCTTC; CDR3aa: CASSSSGGGYGYTF
abundance: -; d_gene: TRBD2; j_gene: TRBJ2-5; v_gene: TRBV6-1; CDR3nt: TGTGCCAGCAGTGGTGTAACTAGCGGATCGGGGGAGACCCAGTACTTC; CDR3aa: CASSGVTSGSGETQYF
abundance: -; d_gene: -; j_gene: TRBJ1-2; v_gene: TRBV25-1; CDR3nt: TGTGCCAGCAGTACCACGACAGTCGGAAACTATGGCTACACCTTC; CDR3aa: CASSTTTVGNYGYTF
abundance: -; d_gene: -; j_gene: TRBJ2-7; v_gene: TRBV7-2; CDR3nt: TGTGCCAGCAGCCTTCAGGGGATTGTCTCCTACGAGCAGTACTTC; CDR3aa: CASSLQGIVSYEQYF
abundance: once; d_gene: -; j_gene: TRBJ2-2; v_gene: TRBV27; CDR3nt: TGTGCCAGCGGCAGGGTCCCCGGGGAGCTGTTTTTT; CDR3aa: CASGRVPGELFF
abundance: -; d_gene: TRBD1; j_gene: TRBJ1-1; v_gene: TRBV6-5; CDR3nt: TGTGCCAGCAGTACCACGGACAGGAGAATCTCTGAAGCTTTCTTT; CDR3aa: CASSTTDRRISEAFF
abundance: -; d_gene: -; j_gene: TRBJ1-5; v_gene: TRBV5-4; CDR3nt: TGTGCCAGCAGCTTGTCGGGCGGGGATCAGCCCCAGCATTTT; CDR3aa: CASSLSGGDQPQHF
abundance: -; d_gene: TRBD1; j_gene: TRBJ2-3; v_gene: TRBV24-1; CDR3nt: TGTGCCACCAGTGATTTGGGGACAGGCACAGATACGCAGTATTTT; CDR3aa: CATSDLGTGTDTQYF
abundance: -; d_gene: -; j_gene: TRBJ2-2; v_gene: TRBV19; CDR3nt: TGTGCTGGCGGAGAACAGAACACCGGGGAGCTGTTTTTT; CDR3aa: CAGGEQNTGELFF
abundance: -; d_gene: -; j_gene: TRBJ2-7; v_gene: TRBV2; CDR3nt: TGTGCCAGCAGTGAAGCGGCGCAGGGGATCTACGAGCAGTACTTC; CDR3aa: CASSEAAQGIYEQYF
abundance: -; d_gene: -; j_gene: TRBJ2-1; v_gene: TRBV5-1; CDR3nt: TGCGCCAGCAGCCTTAATGATGAGCAGTTCTTC; CDR3aa: CASSLNDEQFF
abundance: -; d_gene: TRBD1; j_gene: TRBJ1-2; v_gene: TRBV7-9; CDR3nt: TGTGCCAGCAGGTGGGACAGAAGAAGTGCTAACTATGGCTACACCTTC; CDR3aa: CASRWDRRSANYGYTF
abundance: -; d_gene: -; j_gene: TRBJ1-2; v_gene: TRBV24-1; CDR3nt: TGTGCCACCAGTGTGGACAGCTATGGCTACACCTTC; CDR3aa: CATSVDSYGYTF
abundance: -; d_gene: -; j_gene: TRBJ1-2; v_gene: TRBV6-5; CDR3nt: TGTGCCAGCAATCTTGGACAGACTGGCTACACCTTC; CDR3aa: CASNLGQTGYTF
abundance: -; d_gene: -; j_gene: TRBJ2-3; v_gene: TRBV5-1; CDR3nt: TGCGCCAGCAGGGTCATCGGAGGGTTTGGCGGGAGCACAGATACGCAGTATTTT; CDR3aa: CASRVIGGFGGSTDTQYF
abundance: -; d_gene: TRBD1; j_gene: TRBJ1-2; v_gene: TRBV6-5; CDR3nt: TGTGCCAGCAGTTACCGACAGGGACACTTCAACTATGGCTACACCTTC; CDR3aa: CASSYRQGHFNYGYTF
abundance: -; d_gene: -; j_gene: TRBJ2-1; v_gene: TRBV2; CDR3nt: TGTGCCAGCAGTTCTACAGGGAATGAGCAGTTCTTC; CDR3aa: CASSSTGNEQFF
abundance: -; d_gene: TRBD2; j_gene: TRBJ2-7; v_gene: TRBV11-2; CDR3nt: TGTGCCAGCAGCTTTCGACTAGCGGGAGTGGGTGAGCAGTACTTC; CDR3aa: CASSFRLAGVGEQYF
abundance: -; d_gene: -; j_gene: TRBJ2-1; v_gene: TRBV20-1; CDR3nt: TGCAGTGCTAGTATTACTAGTTGGGACAATGAGCAGTTCTTC; CDR3aa: CSASITSWDNEQFF
abundance: -; d_gene: TRBD1; j_gene: TRBJ1-1; v_gene: TRBV5-6; CDR3nt: TGTGCCAGCAGCACAGGGGCACGCAGCACTGAAGCTTTCTTT; CDR3aa: CASSTGARSTEAFF
abundance: few; d_gene: TRBD2; j_gene: TRBJ2-1; v_gene: TRBV7-2; CDR3nt: TGTGCCAGCAGGCTCAGGACTAGCGGGAGTCCCTACAATGAGCAGTTCTTC; CDR3aa: CASRLRTSGSPYNEQFF
abundance: -; d_gene: -; j_gene: TRBJ1-1; v_gene: TRBV27; CDR3nt: TGTGCCAGCAGTGACTTCAGGGGCCCCGTTGGAACTGAAGCTTTCTTT; CDR3aa: CASSDFRGPVGTEAFF
abundance: once; d_gene: TRBD2; j_gene: TRBJ2-1; v_gene: TRBV9; CDR3nt: TGTGCCAGCAGCGTAAGGCTAGCGGGAGTTAATGAGCAGTTCTTC; CDR3aa: CASSVRLAGVNEQFF
abundance: -; d_gene: TRBD1; j_gene: TRBJ2-6; v_gene: TRBV15; CDR3nt: TGTGCCACCAGCCGGGACAGGGAGCCGGCCAACGTCCTGACTTTC; CDR3aa: CATSRDREPANVLTF
abundance: -; d_gene: -; j_gene: TRBJ1-3; v_gene: TRBV3-1/TRBV3-2; CDR3nt: TGTGCCAGCAGCCAAGACAGGTTCTTCTCTGGAAACACCATATATTTT; CDR3aa: CASSQDRFFSGNTIYF
abundance: few; d_gene: -; j_gene: TRBJ2-6; v_gene: TRBV28; CDR3nt: TGTGCCAGCACTTCAGGGACTGGGGCCAACGTCCTGACTTTC; CDR3aa: CASTSGTGANVLTF
abundance: -; d_gene: -; j_gene: TRBJ2-6; v_gene: TRBV6-5; CDR3nt: TGTGCCAGCAGAAAGAGCTCTGGGGCCAACGTCCTGACTTTC; CDR3aa: CASRKSSGANVLTF
abundance: -; d_gene: -; j_gene: TRBJ2-4; v_gene: TRBV3-1/TRBV3-2; CDR3nt: TGTGCCAGCAGCCAAGAGGGCCCCTTAACAAACAAGGTTTCCAAAAACATTCAGTACTTC; CDR3aa: CASSQEGPLTNKVSKNIQYF
abundance: -; d_gene: TRBD1; j_gene: TRBJ2-5; v_gene: TRBV4-1; CDR3nt: TGCGCCAGCAGCCAAGGGCAGGGGGCTAGGAAAGAGACCCAGTACTTC; CDR3aa: CASSQGQGARKETQYF
abundance: -; d_gene: -; j_gene: TRBJ2-1; v_gene: TRBV15; CDR3nt: TGTGCCACCAGCAGAGGAGAGGCCAATGAGCAGTTCTTC; CDR3aa: CATSRGEANEQFF
abundance: -; d_gene: -; j_gene: TRBJ2-1; v_gene: TRBV5-1; CDR3nt: TGCGCCAGCAGCCTGGGTCCGAGCTCCTACAATGAGCAGTTCTTC; CDR3aa: CASSLGPSSYNEQFF